The source of this T cell receptor beta chain is a study of blood T cell repertoires in COVID-19. Overall study context: T cells, B-cell-depleted T cells, or PBMCs supplied cDNA or gDNA.

Cohorts were based on clinical histories the participants reported. Recovery among Cohort 3 donors was established by two negative PCRs, clearance, or symptom resolution. The CDR3 has 11 amino acids. Germline V CDR1 and CDR2: DFQATT, SNEGSKA (reference sequence). The V and J ends lost 5 bases and 5 bases respectively, with 9 bases between them. Per the original data handling: Estimated nucleated cell counts came from reference gene primer amplification. Sequenced by immunoSEQ multiplex PCR; TCRdb stores in-frame clones only, minus some. V and J calls and clone size are as listed in that table; D and trimming were resolved from the DNA. The sample yields almost 500,000 clones, less than 90% seen once.

The rearrangement joins TRBV20-1 to TRBJ2-5, with D maybe TRBD1 (6 bases). The TCR sequence derives from a woman aged 60 to 75 who had recovered from COVID-19. Sequencing used PBMCs or T cells enriched from blood (not recorded which). The CDR3 DNA reads as TGCAGTGCTCGTACAGGGGAGACCCAGTACTTC. Protein: CSARTGETQYF.